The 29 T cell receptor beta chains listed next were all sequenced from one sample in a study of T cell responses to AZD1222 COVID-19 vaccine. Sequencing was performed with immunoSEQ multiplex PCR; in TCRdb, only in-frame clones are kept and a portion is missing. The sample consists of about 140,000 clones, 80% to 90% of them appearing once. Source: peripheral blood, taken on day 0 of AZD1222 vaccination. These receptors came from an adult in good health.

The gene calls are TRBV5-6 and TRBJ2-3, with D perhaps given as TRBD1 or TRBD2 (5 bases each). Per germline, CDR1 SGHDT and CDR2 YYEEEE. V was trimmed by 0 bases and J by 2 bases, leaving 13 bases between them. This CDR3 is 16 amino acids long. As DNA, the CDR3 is TGTGCCAGCAGCTTGGGGGGACCCCGAGCCACAGATACGCAGTATTTT. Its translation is CASSLGGPRATDTQYF.

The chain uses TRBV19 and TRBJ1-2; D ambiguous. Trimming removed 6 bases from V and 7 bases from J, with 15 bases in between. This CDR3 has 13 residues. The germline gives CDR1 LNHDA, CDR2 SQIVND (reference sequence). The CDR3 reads CASSLNTWSGYTF. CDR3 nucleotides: TGTGCCAGTAGCCTGAACACATGGTCTGGCTACACCTTC.

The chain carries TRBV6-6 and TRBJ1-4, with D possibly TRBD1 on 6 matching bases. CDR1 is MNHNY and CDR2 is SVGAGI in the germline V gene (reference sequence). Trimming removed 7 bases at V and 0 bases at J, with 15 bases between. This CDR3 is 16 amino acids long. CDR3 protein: CASKFGRGATNEKLFF. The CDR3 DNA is TGTGCCAGCAAGTTCGGCAGGGGTGCAACTAATGAAAAACTGTTTTTT.

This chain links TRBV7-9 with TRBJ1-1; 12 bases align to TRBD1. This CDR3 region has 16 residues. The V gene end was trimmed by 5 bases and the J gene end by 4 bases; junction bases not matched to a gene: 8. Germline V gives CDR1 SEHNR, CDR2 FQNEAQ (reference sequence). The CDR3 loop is CASSEWDRGRGTEAFF. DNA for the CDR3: TGTGCCAGCAGCGAATGGGACAGGGGGCGAGGCACTGAAGCTTTCTTT.

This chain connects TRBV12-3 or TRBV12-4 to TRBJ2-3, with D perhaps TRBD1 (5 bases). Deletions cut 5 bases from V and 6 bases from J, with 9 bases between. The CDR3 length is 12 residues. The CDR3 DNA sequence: TGTGCCAGCAGTCCGACAGTTGATACGCAGTATTTT. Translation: CASSPTVDTQYF.

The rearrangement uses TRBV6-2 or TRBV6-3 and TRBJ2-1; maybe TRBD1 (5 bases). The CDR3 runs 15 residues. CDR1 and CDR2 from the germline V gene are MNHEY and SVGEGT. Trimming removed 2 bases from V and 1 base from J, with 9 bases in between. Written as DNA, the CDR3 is TGTGCCAGCAGTTACGGCAGGGATTCCTACAATGAGCAGTTCTTC. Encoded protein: CASSYGRDSYNEQFF.

As DNA, the CDR3 is TGTGCCAGCGGTTCGTGGCAGGGAGGTGAAAAACTGTTTTTT. Translation gives CASGSWQGGEKLFF. The rearrangement uses TRBV11-3 and TRBJ1-4, with a tentative D call TRBD1 (5 bases). The germline V gene has CDR1 SGHNT and CDR2 YENEEA. The V gene lost 8 bases and the J gene lost 7 bases, with 17 bases spanning the gap. There are 14 residues in the CDR3. Full variable domain (remainder filled in from reference TRBV11-3 and TRBJ1-4): EAGVVQSPRYKIIEKKQPVAFWCNPISGHNTLYWYLQNLGQGPELLIRYENEEAVDDSQLPKDRFSAERLKGVDSTLKIQPAELGDSAVYLCASGSWQGGEKLFFGSGTQLSVL.

The CDR3 loop is CAAGTANTEAFF. The DNA of the CDR3 is TGTGCCGCTGGGACAGCGAACACTGAAGCTTTCTTT. The rearrangement uses TRBV6-5 and TRBJ1-1; 7 bases map to TRBD1. CDR1 and CDR2 from the germline V gene are MNHEY and SVGAGI. The CDR3 is made up of 12 amino acids. The V and J ends lost 11 bases and 1 base, in that order; junction bases with no gene match: 4.

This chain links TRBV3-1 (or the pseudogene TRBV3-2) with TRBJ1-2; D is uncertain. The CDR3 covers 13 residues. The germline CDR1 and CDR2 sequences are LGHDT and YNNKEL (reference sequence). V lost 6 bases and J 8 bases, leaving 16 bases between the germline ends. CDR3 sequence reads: CASRETPRQGYTF. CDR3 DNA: TGTGCCAGCAGGGAGACACCCCGCCAAGGCTACACCTTC.

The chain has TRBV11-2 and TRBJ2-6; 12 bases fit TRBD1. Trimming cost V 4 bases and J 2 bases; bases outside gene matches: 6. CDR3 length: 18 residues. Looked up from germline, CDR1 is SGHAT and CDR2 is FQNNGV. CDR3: CASSSYRDRGPGANVLTF. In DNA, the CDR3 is TGTGCCAGCAGCTCTTACCGGGACAGGGGGCCTGGGGCCAACGTCCTGACTTTC. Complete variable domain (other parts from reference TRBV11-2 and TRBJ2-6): EAGVAQSPRYKIIEKRQSVAFWCNPISGHATLYWYQQILGQGPKLLIQFQNNGVVDDSQLPKDRFSAERLKGVDSTLKIQPAKLEDSAVYLCASSSYRDRGPGANVLTFGAGSRLTVL.

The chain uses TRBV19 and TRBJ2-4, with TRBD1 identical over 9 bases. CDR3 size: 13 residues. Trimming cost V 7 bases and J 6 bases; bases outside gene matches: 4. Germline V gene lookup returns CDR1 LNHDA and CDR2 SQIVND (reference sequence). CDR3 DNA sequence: TGTGCCAGTAAAGGGACAGGGATAAACATTCAGTACTTC. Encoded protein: CASKGTGINIQYF.

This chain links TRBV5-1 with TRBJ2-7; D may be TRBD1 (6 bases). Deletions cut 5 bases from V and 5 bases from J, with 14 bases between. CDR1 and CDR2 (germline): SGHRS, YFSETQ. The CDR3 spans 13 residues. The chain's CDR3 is CASRHATGNEQYF. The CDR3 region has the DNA TGCGCCAGCAGACATGCCACAGGGAACGAGCAGTACTTC.

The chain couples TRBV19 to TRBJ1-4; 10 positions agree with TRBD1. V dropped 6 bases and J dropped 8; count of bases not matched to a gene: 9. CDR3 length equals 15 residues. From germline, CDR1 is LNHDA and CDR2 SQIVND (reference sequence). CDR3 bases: TGTGCCAGTAGAGACAGGGGGCAGGTTTCGGAAAAACTGTTTTTT. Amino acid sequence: CASRDRGQVSEKLFF.

CDR3 nucleotide sequence: TGTGCCAGCAGAACGGGGGCGGATACGCAGTATTTT. As protein: CASRTGADTQYF. The J gene is TRBJ2-3, the V gene TRBV6-5; D is tentatively TRBD1 or TRBD2 (6 bases each). CDR1 and CDR2 (germline): MNHEY, SVGAGI. Trimming cost V 6 bases and J 6 bases, with 10 bases left between them. The CDR3 totals 12 residues.

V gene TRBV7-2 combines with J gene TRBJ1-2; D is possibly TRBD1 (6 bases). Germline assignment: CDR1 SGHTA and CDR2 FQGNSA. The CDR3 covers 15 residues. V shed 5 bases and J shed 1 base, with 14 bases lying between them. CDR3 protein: CASSPGQISNYGYTF. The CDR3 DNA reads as TGTGCCAGCAGCCCAGGACAGATAAGTAACTATGGCTACACCTTC.

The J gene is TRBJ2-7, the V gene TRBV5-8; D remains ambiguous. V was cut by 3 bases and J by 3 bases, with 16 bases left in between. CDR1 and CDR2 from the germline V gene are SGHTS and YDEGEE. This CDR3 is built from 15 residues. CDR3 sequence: CASSSIAYVGYEQYF. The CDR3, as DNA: TGTGCCAGCAGCTCGATCGCTTACGTAGGCTACGAGCAGTACTTC.

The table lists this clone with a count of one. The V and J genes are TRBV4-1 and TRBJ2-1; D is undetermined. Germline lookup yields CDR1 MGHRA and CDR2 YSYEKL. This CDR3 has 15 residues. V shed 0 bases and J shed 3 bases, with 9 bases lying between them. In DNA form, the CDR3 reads TGCGCCAGCAGCCAAGATAAGGGCCTCTACAATGAGCAGTTCTTC. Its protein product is CASSQDKGLYNEQFF.

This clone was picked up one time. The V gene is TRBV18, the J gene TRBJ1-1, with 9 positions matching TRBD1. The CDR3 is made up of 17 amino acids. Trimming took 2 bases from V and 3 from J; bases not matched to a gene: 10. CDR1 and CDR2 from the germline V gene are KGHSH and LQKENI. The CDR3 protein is CASSPKGQGGLDTEAFF. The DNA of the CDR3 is TGTGCCAGCTCACCAAAGGGACAGGGAGGTCTGGACACTGAAGCTTTCTTT.

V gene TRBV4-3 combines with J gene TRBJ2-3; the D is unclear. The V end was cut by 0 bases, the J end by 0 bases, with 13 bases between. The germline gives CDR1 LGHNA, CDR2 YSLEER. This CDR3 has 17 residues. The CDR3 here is CASSQDGVPTSTDTQYF. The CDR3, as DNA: TGCGCCAGCAGCCAAGACGGCGTACCGACTAGCACAGATACGCAGTATTTT.

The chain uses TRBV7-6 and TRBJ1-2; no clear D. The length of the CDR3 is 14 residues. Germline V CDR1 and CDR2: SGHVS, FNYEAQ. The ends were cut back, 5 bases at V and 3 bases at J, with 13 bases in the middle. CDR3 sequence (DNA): TGTGCCAGCAGCCCCAAAGGTCTTGACTATGGCTACACCTTC. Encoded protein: CASSPKGLDYGYTF.

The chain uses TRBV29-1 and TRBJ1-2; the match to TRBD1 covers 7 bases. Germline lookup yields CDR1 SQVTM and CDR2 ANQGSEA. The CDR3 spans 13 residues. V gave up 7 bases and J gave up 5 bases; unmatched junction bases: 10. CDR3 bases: TGCAGCGCTACTACCGGGACAGCTTATGGCTACACCTTC. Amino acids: CSATTGTAYGYTF.

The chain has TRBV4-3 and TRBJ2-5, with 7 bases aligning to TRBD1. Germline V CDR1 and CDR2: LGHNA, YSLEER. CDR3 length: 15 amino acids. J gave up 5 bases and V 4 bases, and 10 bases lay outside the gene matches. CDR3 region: CASSPYRGLGETQYF. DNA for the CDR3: TGCGCCAGCAGCCCATACAGGGGATTGGGGGAGACCCAGTACTTC.

The chain's CDR3 is CASSASSRGDYDEQYF. The CDR3 coding sequence is TGTGCCAGCAGCGCCAGCTCCCGGGGCGATTACGACGAGCAGTACTTC. The chain recombines TRBV9 with TRBJ2-7, with D possibly being TRBD1 or TRBD2 (5 bases each). V dropped 3 bases and J dropped 5 bases, with 21 bases sitting between them. This CDR3 is built from 16 residues. Germline assignment: CDR1 SGDLS and CDR2 YYNGEE. Full variable domain (outside the CDR3, taken from reference TRBV9 and TRBJ2-7): DSGVTQTPKHLITATGQRVTLRCSPRSGDLSVYWYQQSLDQGLQFLIQYYNGEERAKGNILERFSAQQFPDLHSELNLSSLELGDSALYFCASSASSRGDYDEQYFGPGTRLTVT.

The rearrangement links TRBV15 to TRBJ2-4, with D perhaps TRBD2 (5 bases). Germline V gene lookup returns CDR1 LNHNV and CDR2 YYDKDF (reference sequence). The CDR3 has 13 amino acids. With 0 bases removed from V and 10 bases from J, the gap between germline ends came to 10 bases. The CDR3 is CATSRDVDSIQYF. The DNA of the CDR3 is TGTGCCACCAGCAGAGATGTGGACTCGATTCAGTACTTC.

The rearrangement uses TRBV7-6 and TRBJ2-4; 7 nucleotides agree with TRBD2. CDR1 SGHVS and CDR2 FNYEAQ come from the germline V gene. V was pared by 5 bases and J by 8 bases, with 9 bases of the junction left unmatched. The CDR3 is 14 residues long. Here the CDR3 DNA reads TGTGCCAGCAGCGACAGTAGCGGGTCGTACATTCAGTACTTC. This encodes CASSDSSGSYIQYF.

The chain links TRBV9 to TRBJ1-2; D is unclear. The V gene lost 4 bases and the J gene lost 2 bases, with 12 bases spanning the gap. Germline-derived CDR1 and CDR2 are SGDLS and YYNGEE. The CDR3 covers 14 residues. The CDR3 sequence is CASSPREANYGYTF. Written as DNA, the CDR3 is TGTGCCAGCAGCCCTCGGGAAGCCAACTATGGCTACACCTTC.

CDR3 loop: CASSLWDRDHGYTF. The CDR3 bases are TGTGCCAGCAGTTTATGGGACAGGGACCATGGCTACACCTTC. The rearrangement joins TRBV28 to TRBJ1-2; 8 nucleotides line up with TRBD1. The CDR3 spans 14 residues. Germline-derived CDR1 and CDR2 are MDHEN and SYDVKM. V lost 0 bases, J lost 6 bases, and 3 bases stayed unmatched.

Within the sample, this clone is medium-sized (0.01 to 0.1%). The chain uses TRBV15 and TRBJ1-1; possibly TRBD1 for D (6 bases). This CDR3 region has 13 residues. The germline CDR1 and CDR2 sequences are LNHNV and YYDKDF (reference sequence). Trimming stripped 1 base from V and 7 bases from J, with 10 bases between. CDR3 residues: CATSRGGQFEAFF. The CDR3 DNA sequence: TGTGCCACCAGCAGAGGGGGACAATTTGAAGCTTTCTTT. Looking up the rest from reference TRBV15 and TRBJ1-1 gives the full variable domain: DAMVIQNPRYQVTQFGKPVTLSCSQTLNHNVMYWYQQKSSQAPKLLFHYYDKDFNNEADTPDNFQSRRPNTSFCFLDIRSPGLGDTAMYLCATSRGGQFEAFFGQGTRLTVV.

CDR3 loop: CASSFHRMIYGYTF. The CDR3, as DNA: TGCGCCAGCAGTTTTCACAGGATGATTTATGGCTACACCTTC. The chain links TRBV10-1 to TRBJ1-2, with D perhaps matching TRBD1 (5 bases). This CDR3 has 14 residues. The ends were cut back, 5 bases at V and 5 bases at J, with 15 bases in the middle. Germline lookup yields CDR1 WNHNN and CDR2 SYGVQD (reference sequence).